The 24 T cell receptor beta chains in this list originate from one sample, sequenced in a study of identical twins. In TCRdb, the 5' RACE reads were re-called with MiXCR into one record per CDR3 protein. The repertoire consists of roughly 690,000 distinct CDR3 sequences, with approximately 21% occurring once and the leading ten covering roughly 4.3%. The same sample was also used in a study of T cells expressing NK-cell markers.

The sequencing sample was made of PBMCs. These receptors came from a woman under 30 in good health.

Only a few counts were recorded for this clonotype. The chain combines TRBV12-3 or TRBV12-4 with TRBJ2-4; D may match TRBD1 or TRBD2 (7 bases each). V dropped 3 bases and J dropped 7 bases, with 13 bases sitting between them. The CDR3 totals 14 residues. For the CDR3, the DNA is TGTGCCAGCAGTTTCGGGCAGGGGGGGAACATTCAGTACTTC. Translating gives CASSFGQGGNIQYF.

This clonotype was detected a few times. This sequence joins TRBV20-1 and TRBJ2-7; D is uncertain. Per the germline V gene, CDR1 is DFQATT and CDR2 is SNEGSKA (reference sequence). V lost 5 bases and J 10 bases, leaving 21 bases between the germline ends. The CDR3 totals 13 residues. As DNA, the CDR3 is TGCAGTGCTGTTCCTACTACATTAGGTATCCAGTACTTC. It yields the protein CSAVPTTLGIQYF.

This clonotype was detected only a few times. The genes are TRBV7-2 and TRBJ1-1, with 7 bases fitting TRBD1. Trimming took 6 bases from V and 10 from J; bases not matched to a gene: 14. The CDR3 is made up of 14 amino acids. Germline V CDR1 and CDR2: SGHTA, FQGNSA. DNA of the CDR3: TGTGCCAGCAGGCAAACAGGGGTAAAGGGGCGAGCTTTCTTT. This sequence encodes CASRQTGVKGRAFF.

V is TRBV7-2 and J is TRBJ2-1; 7 nucleotides line up with TRBD2. The CDR3 is made up of 13 amino acids. Looked up from germline, CDR1 is SGHTA and CDR2 is FQGNSA. The V segment lost 8 bases and the J segment 5 bases; nucleotides outside the gene matches: 6. CDR3 DNA: TGTGCCAGCGCGACTAGCCGAGACAATGAGCAGTTCTTC. The encoded protein is CASATSRDNEQFF. Full variable domain (rest looked up from reference TRBV7-2 and TRBJ2-1): GAGVSQSPSNKVTEKGKDVELRCDPISGHTALYWYRQSLGQGLEFLIYFQGNSAPDKSGLPSDRFSAERTGGSVSTLTIQRTQQEDSAVYLCASATSRDNEQFFGPGTRLTVL.

Only a few counts were recorded for this clonotype. V usage is TRBV4-3 and J usage is TRBJ2-1, with TRBD2 identical over 10 bases. Trimming at V came to 4 bases and at J to 4 bases, leaving 7 bases not matched to a gene. Germline CDR1 reads LGHNA; CDR2 reads YSLEER. CDR3 length: 16 amino acids. Here the CDR3 reads CASSRMTSGPYNEQFF. The CDR3 bases are TGCGCCAGCAGCCGAATGACTAGCGGGCCTTACAATGAGCAGTTCTTC.

In this sample, this clonotype turned up a few times. This may come from a read error, since a much larger clone is one base off. The rearrangement joins TRBV29-1 to TRBJ1-1, with D hard to call. This CDR3 is built from 12 residues. Germline V gene sequence: CDR1 SQVTM, CDR2 ANQGSEA. V was trimmed by 3 bases and J by 1 base, leaving 6 bases between them. The CDR3 sequence: CSVDRQNTEAFF. The DNA of the CDR3 is TGCAGCGTTGACAGACAGAACACTGAAGCTTTCTTT. The full variable domain, rest sourced from reference TRBV29-1 and TRBJ1-1, is SAVISQKPSRDICQRGTSLTIQCQVDSQVTMMFWYRQQPGQSLTLIATANQGSEATYESGFVIDKFPISRPNLTFSTLTVSNMSPEDSSIYLCSVDRQNTEAFFGQGTRLTVV.

This clonotype occurred a few times. CDR3 loop: CASSIMAGGLLDEQFF. For the CDR3, the DNA is TGTGCCAGTAGTATTATGGCGGGGGGACTCCTCGATGAGCAGTTCTTC. The chain has TRBV19 and TRBJ2-1; 8 positions agree with TRBD2. Per germline, CDR1 LNHDA and CDR2 SQIVND (reference sequence). The CDR3 is 16 residues long. The trim removed 3 bases at V and 8 bases at J, leaving 12 bases unmatched.

Only a few counts were recorded for this clonotype. V is TRBV12-3 or TRBV12-4 and J is TRBJ1-5; D call uncertain. CDR3 length: 11 amino acids. V lost 5 bases to trimming and J lost 10 bases, with 9 bases between them. The CDR3 DNA is TGTGCCAGCAGTCTTCCGGGACCCCAGCATTTT. Its protein product is CASSLPGPQHF.

This chain joins TRBV3-1 and TRBJ2-1, with D maybe TRBD2 (6 bases). Trimming removed 1 base at V and 2 bases at J, with 15 bases between. This CDR3 contains 17 residues. The germline gives CDR1 LGHDT, CDR2 YNNKEL (reference sequence). CDR3: CASSQVPCGKAYNEQFF. Here the CDR3 DNA reads TGTGCCAGCAGCCAAGTCCCATGCGGGAAGGCCTACAATGAGCAGTTCTTC.

The sample holds many counts of this clonotype. This chain uses TRBV29-1 with TRBJ1-2; no definite D call. Trimming removed 5 bases from V and 2 bases from J, with 12 bases in between. The CDR3 totals 13 residues. Per the germline V gene, CDR1 is SQVTM and CDR2 is ANQGSEA. DNA of the CDR3: TGCAGCGTTCTTTTGCCCGGGAACTATGGCTACACCTTC. Protein sequence: CSVLLPGNYGYTF.

This clonotype was counted between two and nine times. The J gene is TRBJ2-7, the V gene TRBV29-1, with D maybe TRBD1 (6 bases). CDR1 and CDR2 (germline): SQVTM, ANQGSEA. V was cut by 3 bases and J by 3 bases, with 12 bases left in between. The CDR3 consists of 13 residues. In nucleotides, the CDR3 is TGCAGCGTTGAGTCCGGACAGCTCTACGAGCAGTACTTC. Protein product: CSVESGQLYEQYF.

This clonotype showed up many times. The V call is TRBV10-3, the J call TRBJ2-1; perhaps TRBD1 as D (6 bases). CDR3 length equals 15 residues. Germline V gene lookup returns CDR1 ENHRY and CDR2 SYGVKD. Trimming removed 4 bases at V and 7 bases at J, with 17 bases between. CDR3 coding DNA: TGTGCCATCAGTGCAGGGGCTCTCGGATTGAATGAGCAGTTCTTC. It is translated as CAISAGALGLNEQFF.

The chain is built from TRBV5-1 and TRBJ2-7; tentative D call: TRBD2 (6 bases). The CDR3 sequence is 14 residues long. Trimming pared 6 bases from V and 1 base from J, leaving 14 bases between. Germline lookup yields CDR1 SGHRS and CDR2 YFSETQ. CDR3 protein: CASTRDSSSYEQYF. In DNA form, the CDR3 reads TGCGCCAGCACCCGGGACTCCAGTTCCTACGAGCAGTACTTC.

A few counts support this clonotype. J is TRBJ2-5 and V is TRBV10-2; D is perhaps TRBD2 (5 bases). The germline gives CDR1 WSHSY, CDR2 SAAADI. The CDR3 sequence is 15 residues long. With 0 bases removed from V and 1 base from J, the gap between germline ends came to 9 bases. CDR3 coding DNA: TGCGCCAGCAGTGAGTCCCGGACTCGCCAAGAGACCCAGTACTTC. Protein sequence: CASSESRTRQETQYF.

The chain employs TRBV12-3 or TRBV12-4 and TRBJ1-5; unclear D gene. CDR3 length equals 12 residues. Between the trimmed V and J ends, which lost 6 bases and 6 bases, there was a span of 9 bases. The DNA of the CDR3 is TGTGCCAGCAGGACCTTAGGTCAGCCCCAGCATTTT. Translation: CASRTLGQPQHF.

In this sample, this clonotype turned up many times. The chain uses TRBV5-1 and TRBJ2-1, with TRBD1 as a possible D gene (5 bases). Germline-derived CDR1 and CDR2 are SGHRS and YFSETQ. The CDR3 has 14 residues. Trimming removed 4 bases at V and 7 bases at J, with 15 bases between. CDR3 coding DNA: TGCGCCAGCAGCCAAGGGGCCATGGGGAATGAGCAGTTCTTC. Amino acid sequence: CASSQGAMGNEQFF.

V and J are TRBV19 and TRBJ2-2, with a possible D match to TRBD1 (5 bases). The CDR3 contains 17 residues. From germline, CDR1 is LNHDA and CDR2 SQIVND (reference sequence). V gave up 4 bases and J gave up 9 bases, with 24 bases separating them. The CDR3 coding sequence is TGTGCCAGTAGTAGCAATCAGGGTGCCTTAGTGTCCCGGGAGCTGTTTTTT. Translation: CASSSNQGALVSRELFF. Full variable domain (outside the CDR3, taken from reference TRBV19 and TRBJ2-2): DGGITQSPKYLFRKEGQNVTLSCEQNLNHDAMYWYRQDPGQGLRLIYYSQIVNDFQKGDIAEGYSVSREKKESFPLTVTSAQKNPTAFYLCASSSNQGALVSRELFFGEGSRLTVL.

The sample holds a few counts of this clonotype. V usage is TRBV20-1 and J usage is TRBJ2-3; D unclear. The germline gives CDR1 DFQATT, CDR2 SNEGSKA (reference sequence). Between the trimmed V and J ends, which lost 0 bases and 1 base, there was a span of 8 bases. This CDR3 has 14 residues. The CDR3 coding sequence is TGCAGTGCTAGAGAAGCGAGCGGCACAGATACGCAGTATTTT. This encodes CSAREASGTDTQYF.

The chain recombines TRBV20-1 with TRBJ2-5; 7 nucleotides line up with TRBD2. This CDR3 contains 13 residues. V dropped 4 bases and J dropped 6; count of bases not matched to a gene: 8. Germline loops: CDR1 DFQATT, CDR2 SNEGSKA (reference sequence). DNA of the CDR3: TGCAGTGCTACAAGCCCGGGACTAAAGACCCAGTACTTC. Protein product: CSATSPGLKTQYF.

The chain carries TRBV11-2 and TRBJ2-7; D ambiguous. This CDR3 comprises 14 residues. CDR1 is SGHAT, CDR2 FQNNGV, per germline. V shed 3 bases and J shed 3 bases, with 12 bases lying between them. CDR3 amino acids: CASSFGGFDYEQYF. The CDR3 bases are TGTGCCAGCAGCTTTGGTGGGTTTGACTACGAGCAGTACTTC.

The sample holds many counts of this clonotype. The V and J genes are TRBV20-1 and TRBJ2-7, with 9 bases identical to TRBD1. J gave up 5 bases and V 6 bases, and 8 bases lay outside the gene matches. The CDR3 runs 13 residues. Germline CDR1 and CDR2: DFQATT and SNEGSKA (reference sequence). Written as DNA, the CDR3 is TGCAGTGCGGAGGACAGGGGAGCCAACGAGCAGTACTTC. Translating it yields CSAEDRGANEQYF.

J is TRBJ2-7 and V is TRBV5-1; D possibly corresponds to TRBD1 (5 bases). CDR1 is SGHRS, CDR2 YFSETQ, per germline. The V end lost 3 bases, the J end lost 6 bases, and 13 bases lay between the germline ends. The CDR3 loop spans 13 amino acids. CDR3 nucleotides: TGCGCCAGCAGCTCATCAACAGGTAGCGAGCAGTACTTC. This sequence encodes CASSSSTGSEQYF. The full variable domain, its missing parts supplied by reference TRBV5-1 and TRBJ2-7, is KAGVTQTPRYLIKTRGQQVTLSCSPISGHRSVSWYQQTPGQGLQFLFEYFSETQRNKGNFPGRFSGRQFSNSRSEMNVSTLELGDSALYLCASSSSTGSEQYFGPGTRLTVT.

This chain uses TRBV6-1 with TRBJ2-1; D gene uncertain. The length of the CDR3 is 15 residues. Looked up from germline, CDR1 is MNHNS and CDR2 is SASEGT. Trimming cost V 4 bases and J 2 bases, with 12 bases left between them. The CDR3 nucleotides read TGTGCCAGCAGTGCTACGATCATGCCCTACAATGAGCAGTTCTTC. Protein: CASSATIMPYNEQFF.

In nucleotides, the CDR3 is TGTGCCAGCAGCCGCGTCGGGAGCTCCTACAATGAGCAGTTCTTC. Translating it yields CASSRVGSSYNEQFF. The gene calls are TRBV7-2 and TRBJ2-1; possible D gene TRBD2, 6 bases. V gave up 5 bases and J gave up 0 bases, with 11 bases separating them. This CDR3 comprises 15 residues. CDR1 is SGHTA and CDR2 is FQGNSA in the germline V gene.